The present T cell receptor (beta chain) was sequenced within a study of shared clonotypes between healthy human individuals. At the level of the study: Each donor's CD8 memory used one plate, CD8 naive two, each CD4 subset three. Study-level points and caveats: Among four donors, approximately 5% of naive CD4 clonotypes were found in common. Clonotype sharing among donors was thought likely to change with sequencing depth.

Details on this clone: The antigen is unknown.

Germline lookup yields CDR1 MDHEN and CDR2 SYDVKM. V was clipped by 3 bases and J by 6 bases, with 18 bases between them. The CDR3 sequence is 16 residues long. Original processing methods: Filtering differed, since immunoSEQ gave only junction sequences and no quality scores. The assay was immunoSEQ multiplex PCR, and TCRdb's table has in-frame clones only and misses some. The V and J calls and clone size come from that table; D and trimming were worked out from the DNA. The repertoire holds 2 million to 2.5 million clones, with more than 85% as singletons. This TCR was recovered from a man aged 18 to 30 in good health. Some clones in this sample may be carry-over from other donors' samples. The gene calls are TRBV28 and TRBJ2-1, with D unresolved. The sample consisted of naive CD4+ T cells from PBMCs. Subset described: CD45RA+ positively selected. CDR3: CASSFAKVRRANEQFF. The CDR3, as DNA: TGTGCCAGCAGTTTTGCTAAAGTTCGACGGGCCAATGAGCAGTTCTTC.